The 30 T cell receptor beta chains below come from one sample, sequenced in a study of shared T cell receptors in the human thymus. Measured with immunoSEQ multiplex PCR; TCRdb has only the in-frame clones, and not every one. The sample carries hundreds of thousands of clones, roughly 90% recorded once. Separately, the same data were catalogued under a study of human thymus T cells.

Sequences were obtained from thymocytes. These receptors were obtained from a boy younger than two with a congenital heart defect.

A single count supports this clone. The chain joins TRBV4-3 to TRBJ2-7, with D possibly TRBD1 on 6 matching bases. The CDR3 is made up of 16 amino acids. V was pared by 3 bases and J by 2 bases, with 17 bases between. In germline, CDR1 is LGHNA, CDR2 YSLEER. CDR3 amino acids: CASSHPTGKGTYEQYF. The DNA for the CDR3 is TGCGCCAGCAGCCATCCCACAGGGAAGGGGACCTACGAGCAGTACTTC.

V usage is TRBV4-3 and J usage is TRBJ2-7; no reliable D call. Looked up from germline, CDR1 is LGHNA and CDR2 is YSLEER. V shed 4 bases and J shed 4 bases, with 20 bases lying between them. The CDR3 runs to 16 residues. CDR3 in amino acids: CASSPRPGALRYEQYF. Here the CDR3 DNA reads TGCGCCAGCAGCCCCCGTCCCGGAGCGTTGAGATACGAGCAGTACTTC.

Only one count was recorded for this clone. The chain couples TRBV4-3 to TRBJ2-1; 10 nucleotides line up with TRBD2. The CDR3 totals 17 residues. V trimming: 2 bases; J trimming: 4 bases; junction bases outside the gene matches: 8. Germline V gives CDR1 LGHNA, CDR2 YSLEER. CDR3 region: CASSQTLASGGYNEQFF. The CDR3 DNA follows: TGCGCCAGCAGCCAAACGCTCGCTAGCGGGGGATACAATGAGCAGTTCTTC.

This clone was observed a handful of times. The chain links TRBV19 to TRBJ2-3, with 13 positions matching TRBD2. With V trimmed by 3 bases and J by 1 base, 7 bases remained unmatched. Germline V CDR1 and CDR2: LNHDA, SQIVND (reference sequence). The CDR3 extends over 18 amino acids. The CDR3 sequence is CASSITSGRGNGTDTQYF. The CDR3 DNA reads as TGTGCCAGTAGTATCACTAGCGGGAGGGGTAACGGCACAGATACGCAGTATTTT.

The chain combines TRBV5-8 with TRBJ2-1, with TRBD1 identical over 9 bases. This CDR3 spans 15 amino acids. The V and J ends lost 3 bases and 4 bases, in that order; junction bases with no gene match: 5. CDR1 is SGHTS, CDR2 YDEGEE, per germline. The CDR3 DNA reads as TGTGCCAGCAGCTCGGACAGGGGTCAATACAATGAGCAGTTCTTC. Protein: CASSSDRGQYNEQFF. Complete variable domain (other parts from reference TRBV5-8 and TRBJ2-1): EAGVTQSPTHLIKTRGQQATLRCSPISGHTSVYWYQQALGLGLQFLLWYDEGEERNRGNFPPRFSGRQFPNYSSELNVNALELEDSALYLCASSSDRGQYNEQFFGPGTRLTVL.

The chain recombines TRBV25-1 with TRBJ1-5, with 8 bases lining up with TRBD1. Germline CDR1 MGHDK, CDR2 SYGVNS. V dropped 4 bases and J dropped 5; count of bases not matched to a gene: 4. This CDR3 comprises 14 residues. CDR3 in DNA: TGTGCCAGCAGTGTGACAGGGGAGGATCAGCCCCAGCATTTT. Residues: CASSVTGEDQPQHF. The whole variable domain, filled in from reference TRBV25-1 and TRBJ1-5, reads EADIYQTPRYLVIGTGKKITLECSQTMGHDKMYWYQQDPGMELHLIHYSYGVNSTEKGDLSSESTVSRIRTEHFPLTLESARPSHTSQYLCASSVTGEDQPQHFGDGTRLSIL.

This clone was recorded a few times. The chain employs TRBV6-6 and TRBJ1-4; D perhaps matches TRBD1 (5 bases). The CDR3 sequence is 16 residues long. The V and J ends lost 7 bases and 7 bases respectively, with 22 bases between them. Germline V gene data show CDR1 as MNHNY and CDR2 as SVGAGI (reference sequence). The CDR3 region is CASTYTPPQGTEKLFF. The CDR3 region has the DNA TGTGCCAGCACCTACACCCCACCCCAGGGAACTGAAAAACTGTTTTTT.

The rearrangement uses TRBV9 and TRBJ2-2; weak D call: TRBD2 (5 bases). V lost 6 bases and J lost 8, with 8 bases in between. The CDR3 is made up of 11 amino acids. Germline CDR1 SGDLS, CDR2 YYNGEE. The CDR3 DNA is TGTGCCAGCACCTCGGGAGGGGAGCTGTTTTTT. As protein: CASTSGGELFF.

The gene calls are TRBV4-2 and TRBJ2-5; maybe TRBD2 (6 bases). V was pared by 4 bases and J by 3 bases, with 12 bases between. Germline CDR1 and CDR2: LGHNA and YNFKEQ. This CDR3 is 14 amino acids long. CDR3 protein: CASSPPGAKETQYF. As DNA, the CDR3 is TGTGCCAGCAGCCCACCGGGAGCGAAAGAGACCCAGTACTTC.

The chain employs TRBV11-2 and TRBJ2-7; D is unresolved. Germline CDR1 SGHAT, CDR2 FQNNGV. Deletions cut 1 base from V and 3 bases from J, with 4 bases between. The length of the CDR3 is 12 residues. Here the CDR3 DNA reads TGTGCCAGCAGCTTAGTTCGCTACGAGCAGTACTTC. It codes for CASSLVRYEQYF. The variable domain in full, completed from reference TRBV11-2 and TRBJ2-7, reads EAGVAQSPRYKIIEKRQSVAFWCNPISGHATLYWYQQILGQGPKLLIQFQNNGVVDDSQLPKDRFSAERLKGVDSTLKIQPAKLEDSAVYLCASSLVRYEQYFGPGTRLTVT.

The chain recombines TRBV28 with TRBJ2-7; 14 bases fit TRBD2. This CDR3 has 18 amino acids. V lost 3 bases to trimming and J lost 0 bases; unmatched junction nucleotides: 7. Germline V lookup: CDR1 MDHEN, CDR2 SYDVKM. The CDR3 region is CASSLRTSGRTLSYEQYF. For the CDR3, the DNA is TGTGCCAGCAGTTTGAGGACTAGCGGGAGGACCCTCTCCTACGAGCAGTACTTC.

This clone came up once. The chain combines TRBV5-6 with TRBJ2-1; 7 nucleotides match TRBD2. The V and J ends lost 4 bases and 5 bases, in that order; junction bases with no gene match: 9. This CDR3 spans 15 amino acids. Germline assignment: CDR1 SGHDT and CDR2 YYEEEE. The DNA of the CDR3 is TGTGCCAGCAGCCGCCCCTGGGACTACGACAATGAGCAGTTCTTC. It codes for CASSRPWDYDNEQFF.

V gene TRBV30 combines with J gene TRBJ1-1; a possible D gene is TRBD1 (5 bases). CDR3 size: 13 residues. Germline CDR1 GTSNPN, CDR2 SVGIG (reference sequence). CDR3 bases: TGTGCGTTAGCGGTTGCCGGGGCCACTGAAGCTTTCTTT. Encoded protein: CALAVAGATEAFF.

The chain combines TRBV5-8 with TRBJ2-3; 9 nucleotides line up with TRBD2. This CDR3 spans 17 amino acids. The V and J ends lost 1 base and 5 bases, in that order; junction bases with no gene match: 11. Per germline, CDR1 SGHTS and CDR2 YDEGEE. As DNA, the CDR3 is TGTGCCAGCAGCTTGTCCCAGCGGGAGGCCCGCGAAGATACGCAGTATTTT. This encodes CASSLSQREAREDTQYF.

This clone was seen only once. This rearrangement joins TRBV2 to TRBJ2-5; possibly TRBD1 for D (5 bases). V was pared by 5 bases and J by 5 bases, with 12 bases between. Germline CDR1 SNHLY, CDR2 FYNNEI. This CDR3 has 13 amino acids. CDR3 DNA sequence: TGTGCCAGCAGTTTATCAGGGCGGGAGACCCAGTACTTC. Translating it yields CASSLSGRETQYF.

The chain recombines TRBV6-4 with TRBJ2-3; D uncertain. The germline V gene encodes CDR1 MRHNA and CDR2 SNTAGT. V dropped 2 bases and J dropped 0 bases, with 3 bases sitting between them. CDR3 size: 13 residues. The DNA for the CDR3 is TGTGCCAGCAGTGACCCTAGCACAGATACGCAGTATTTT. Its translation is CASSDPSTDTQYF.

The CDR3 here is CSAADSYGYTF. In nucleotides, the CDR3 is TGCAGCGCTGCCGACAGCTATGGCTACACCTTC. The V call is TRBV29-1, the J call TRBJ1-2; the D gene is possibly TRBD1 (5 bases). The germline V and J ends were trimmed by 7 bases and 4 bases, with 10 bases remaining between them. The CDR3 loop spans 11 amino acids. In germline, CDR1 is SQVTM, CDR2 ANQGSEA. Supplemented by reference TRBV29-1 and TRBJ1-2, the full variable domain reads SAVISQKPSRDICQRGTSLTIQCQVDSQVTMMFWYRQQPGQSLTLIATANQGSEATYESGFVIDKFPISRPNLTFSTLTVSNMSPEDSSIYLCSAADSYGYTFGSGTRLTVV.

This chain connects TRBV2 to TRBJ1-1, with 8 bases matching TRBD1. Losses at the gene ends were 0 bases for V and 6 bases for J; bases not matched to a gene: 12. Germline CDR1 is SNHLY and CDR2 is FYNNEI. This CDR3 contains 17 residues. CDR3 nucleotides: TGTGCCAGCAGTGAAGCGGACAGGGAGGGGGTTTGTGCTGAAGCTTTCTTT. It translates to CASSEADREGVCAEAFF.

The chain recombines TRBV9 with TRBJ2-6; possible D gene TRBD2, 7 bases. Looked up from germline, CDR1 is SGDLS and CDR2 is YYNGEE. The V gene lost 0 bases and the J gene lost 4 bases, with 11 bases spanning the gap. The CDR3 is 16 amino acids. CDR3 DNA: TGTGCCAGCAGCGTAGTGGGGGGGCTCGGGGCCAACGTCCTGACTTTC. As protein: CASSVVGGLGANVLTF.

The chain is built from TRBV4-3 and TRBJ2-6; no clear D. This CDR3 contains 18 residues. Germline lookup yields CDR1 LGHNA and CDR2 YSLEER. The V gene lost 1 base and the J gene lost 0 bases, with 13 bases spanning the gap. The DNA of the CDR3 is TGCGCCAGCAGCCAAGGGCATCCCACCCACTCTGGGGCCAACGTCCTGACTTTC. As protein: CASSQGHPTHSGANVLTF.

This clone came up once. The CDR3 DNA follows: TGTGCCAGCAGTTTAAAGGCGGGAGGTCCCAAAAACATTCAGTACTTC. This translates into CASSLKAGGPKNIQYF. The chain is built from TRBV27 and TRBJ2-4; 8 bases are shared with TRBD2. Germline lookup yields CDR1 MNHEY and CDR2 SMNVEV (reference sequence). The CDR3 is 16 residues long. V gave up 2 bases and J gave up 2 bases; unmatched junction bases: 5.

This clone was picked up one time. The V call is TRBV27, the J call TRBJ2-3; a possible D gene is TRBD2 (6 bases). This CDR3 contains 15 residues. Trimming shortened V by 6 bases and J by 0 bases, and 13 bases separated the two germline ends. The germline gives CDR1 MNHEY, CDR2 SMNVEV (reference sequence). This CDR3 reads CASSLDYPSTDTQYF. In DNA form, the CDR3 reads TGTGCCAGCAGCCTGGACTACCCAAGCACAGATACGCAGTATTTT.

This clone was observed once. This chain links TRBV30 with TRBJ2-7; D is possibly TRBD1 (5 bases). V lost 0 bases, J lost 5 bases, and 11 bases lay in between. Germline lookup yields CDR1 GTSNPN and CDR2 SVGIG (reference sequence). This CDR3 is 13 amino acids long. The CDR3 spells CAWSVRRADEQYF. In DNA form, the CDR3 reads TGTGCCTGGAGTGTCCGCAGGGCAGACGAGCAGTACTTC.

The genes are TRBV30 and TRBJ2-2; 11 bases align to TRBD2. V shed 4 bases, J shed 4 bases, and the junction held 8 bases outside the gene matches. From germline, CDR1 is GTSNPN and CDR2 SVGIG (reference sequence). CDR3 length: 16 residues. In DNA form, the CDR3 reads TGTGCCTGGAACCACACTAGCGGGAGTGTCACCGGGGAGCTGTTTTTT. It translates to CAWNHTSGSVTGELFF.

CDR3 amino acids: CASSLEAGGYTGELFF. The CDR3, as DNA: TGTGCCAGCAGCTTGGAAGCGGGAGGGTACACCGGGGAGCTGTTTTTT. The rearrangement uses TRBV5-8 and TRBJ2-2; 10 nucleotides match TRBD2. V was pared by 0 bases and J by 3 bases, with 2 bases of the junction left unmatched. Germline V gene data show CDR1 as SGHTS and CDR2 as YDEGEE. This CDR3 has 16 amino acids.

The genes are TRBV28 and TRBJ2-3; 9 nucleotides agree with TRBD1. Germline V gene lookup returns CDR1 MDHEN and CDR2 SYDVKM. This CDR3 has 18 residues. With V trimmed by 2 bases and J by 2 bases, 11 bases remained unmatched. In DNA, the CDR3 is TGTGCCAGCAGTTTAACCGGGACAGGGCACATCTACACAGATACGCAGTATTTT. Its translation is CASSLTGTGHIYTDTQYF.

The chain recombines TRBV27 with TRBJ2-7; D is undetermined. In germline, CDR1 is MNHEY, CDR2 SMNVEV (reference sequence). V was trimmed by 5 bases and J by 1 base, leaving 15 bases between them. The CDR3 covers 15 residues. The CDR3 sequence: CASSPDTLNSYEQYF. The CDR3 DNA is TGTGCCAGCAGTCCCGACACATTAAATTCCTACGAGCAGTACTTC.

This clone was counted a single time. The rearrangement links TRBV25-1 to TRBJ2-7; 10 bases agree with TRBD1. V dropped 4 bases and J dropped 6; count of bases not matched to a gene: 9. The CDR3 is made up of 15 amino acids. The germline CDR1 and CDR2 sequences are MGHDK and SYGVNS. This CDR3 reads CASSGPGTGDGEQYF. As DNA, the CDR3 is TGTGCCAGCAGTGGACCCGGGACAGGGGATGGCGAGCAGTACTTC.

The J gene is TRBJ1-1, the V gene TRBV5-3; D gene uncertain. TRBV5-3 is designated an ORF whose function remains uncertain. V lost 5 bases, J lost 3 bases, and 14 bases lay in between. The CDR3 is made up of 14 amino acids. The CDR3 protein is CARSKVCGDTEAFF. The CDR3 DNA reads TGTGCCAGAAGTAAAGTGTGTGGAGACACTGAAGCTTTCTTT.

The CDR3 nucleotides read TGCGCCAGCTCCGACAGGGTTGGGTACGAGCAGTACTTC. Translated: CASSDRVGYEQYF. The chain carries TRBV10-2 and TRBJ2-7; 7 bases match TRBD1. The length of the CDR3 is 13 residues. V was clipped by 8 bases and J by 4 bases; unmatched bases: 8. The germline V gene has CDR1 WSHSY and CDR2 SAAADI.